The sample holds a few counts of the clone carrying this T cell receptor (beta chain). Its antigen is not known. The sample belongs to a study of T cells after yellow fever vaccination. A universal primer site and UMIs were added as TCR cDNA was made by 5'RACE template switching. TCRdb re-called the 5' RACE reads through MiXCR, storing one row per CDR3 protein. The table records a few hundred thousand distinct CDR3 sequences, over 15% of them present only once. Study results and caveats: A faster peak, day 5 versus 15, was reached by the weaker secondary response. Clonotypes found in both CD4 and CD8 compartments made up a small share. Clones that expanded after primary vaccination mostly reappeared after the booster (96% CD4, roughly 90% CD8).

V was cut by 0 bases and J by 6 bases, with 12 bases left in between. The germline V gene has CDR1 LGHNA and CDR2 YSLEER. The CDR3 is made up of 14 amino acids. V and J are TRBV4-3 and TRBJ2-7; D call uncertain. Material: PBMCs, obtained 15 days after the yellow fever booster vaccination. This clonotype originated in a young man who received the YFV17D yellow fever vaccine. The CDR3 loop is CASSQDRILSEQYF. CDR3 bases: TGCGCCAGCAGCCAAGATAGGATCCTATCCGAGCAGTACTTC.